One sample yielded the 2 T cell receptor beta chains listed below, sequenced in a study of shared clonotypes between healthy human individuals. The protocol was immunoSEQ multiplex PCR, while the TCRdb copy is restricted to in-frame clones and leaves out a portion. The sample includes roughly 2.5 million clones, over 85% seen only once; the top ten take around 0.15%. The sequencing sample was made of naive CD4+ T cells sorted from blood. The sample's subset: CD45RA+ positively selected. These receptors were taken from a man aged 18-30 years in good health.

This clone occurred once. The chain has TRBV6-1 and TRBJ2-7; D is possibly TRBD2 (8 bases). Germline CDR1 is MNHNS and CDR2 is SASEGT. The CDR3 is 17 amino acids. Trimming took off 1 base at V and 2 bases at J, with 18 bases between the two ends. The CDR3 spells CASSEVLPGGGTYEQYF. CDR3 DNA: TGTGCCAGCAGTGAAGTACTCCCGGGAGGGGGCACCTACGAGCAGTACTTC.

This sequence joins TRBV29-1 and TRBJ2-7; 9 positions agree with TRBD2. The CDR3 extends over 16 amino acids. The V segment lost 1 base and the J segment 1 base; nucleotides outside the gene matches: 8. Germline V gene data show CDR1 as SQVTM and CDR2 as ANQGSEA. The CDR3, as DNA: TGCAGCGTTGAAGTTAGGGGTCTAGCGGGATCCTACGAGCAGTACTTC. Translated, it gives CSVEVRGLAGSYEQYF.